The 15 T cell receptor beta chains reported below all come from one sample, sequenced in a study of graft-versus-host responses after intestinal transplantation. These receptors' antigens are unknown. Sequencing used immunoSEQ multiplex PCR; TCRdb keeps in-frame clones, though not all of them. The sample has around 90,000 clones; about 95% are singletons. This specimen consisted of unstimulated CD4+ T cells sorted from spleen or lymph node cells, obtained before transplant. These receptors originate from a human donor who was the organ donor for an intestinal transplant.

This rearrangement joins TRBV16 to TRBJ1-4, with D perhaps TRBD1 (5 bases). There are 14 residues in the CDR3. Trimming removed 4 bases at V and 8 bases at J, with 14 bases between. Per the germline V gene, CDR1 is KGHSY and CDR2 is FQNENV. The CDR3 DNA sequence: TGTGCCAGCAGCCCCGGGGCTTTGGACGAAAAACTGTTTTTT. Translated: CASSPGALDEKLFF.

The V and J genes are TRBV5-6 and TRBJ2-5, with TRBD2 matching 7 bases. The V gene end was trimmed by 2 bases and the J gene end by 5 bases; junction bases not matched to a gene: 9. CDR3 length equals 15 residues. CDR1 SGHDT and CDR2 YYEEEE come from the germline V gene. CDR3 DNA sequence: TGTGCCAGCAGCTTTAGGAGCGGGATAATCGAGACCCAGTACTTC. It encodes CASSFRSGIIETQYF.

The J gene is TRBJ1-2, the V gene TRBV19; 7 bases match TRBD1. Germline V gives CDR1 LNHDA, CDR2 SQIVND (reference sequence). V shed 7 bases and J 6 bases; nucleotides not matched to a gene: 8. The CDR3 sequence is 13 residues long. The CDR3 sequence: CASNLGQSDGYTF. CDR3 DNA sequence: TGTGCCAGTAACTTGGGACAGTCGGATGGCTACACCTTC.

CDR3 coding DNA: TGTGCCAGCAGCCAAGAGAGTTTCAGGAGGAGGACTGAAGCTTTCTTT. It translates to CASSQESFRRRTEAFF. The chain has TRBV14 and TRBJ1-1; unclear D gene. The germline CDR1 and CDR2 sequences are SGHDN and FVKESK. Between the trimmed V and J ends, which lost 0 bases and 5 bases, there was a span of 16 bases. The CDR3 has 16 amino acids.

The CDR3 DNA reads as TGTGCCAGCAGAGCGGGGTGGTATGGCTACACCTTC. Translating it yields CASRAGWYGYTF. The chain couples TRBV6-6 to TRBJ1-2; D uncertain. V dropped 6 bases and J dropped 5 bases, with 10 bases sitting between them. The CDR3 runs 12 residues. Germline V gene data show CDR1 as MNHNY and CDR2 as SVGAGI (reference sequence).

The chain employs TRBV29-1 and TRBJ1-2; D gene unclear. This CDR3 is 14 amino acids long. The V end lost 4 bases, the J end lost 1 base, and 13 bases lay between the germline ends. Germline lookup yields CDR1 SQVTM and CDR2 ANQGSEA. The CDR3 reads CSVVTQVINYGYTF. The CDR3 DNA is TGCAGCGTTGTGACGCAAGTAATTAACTATGGCTACACCTTC.

The genes are TRBV7-6 and TRBJ2-7; the match to TRBD2 covers 7 bases. The CDR3 loop spans 14 amino acids. V trimming: 7 bases; J trimming: 1 base; junction bases outside the gene matches: 7. From germline, CDR1 is SGHVS and CDR2 FNYEAQ. CDR3 sequence: CASNNGGSSYEQYF. The CDR3 DNA is TGTGCCAGCAACAACGGGGGGAGTTCCTACGAGCAGTACTTC. Full variable domain (rest looked up from reference TRBV7-6 and TRBJ2-7): GAGVSQSPRYKVTKRGQDVALRCDPISGHVSLYWYRQALGQGPEFLTYFNYEAQQDKSGLPNDRFSAERPEGSISTLTIQRTEQRDSAMYRCASNNGGSSYEQYFGPGTRLTVT.

This chain uses TRBV6-1 with TRBJ2-3, with D perhaps being TRBD1 or TRBD2 (5 bases each). Germline CDR1 MNHNS, CDR2 SASEGT. CDR3 size: 15 residues. Trimming took 6 bases from V and 5 from J, leaving 18 bases between them. The CDR3 DNA reads as TGTGCCAGCAGGGGACGAACTGGGGCTAAAGATACGCAGTATTTT. Its translation is CASRGRTGAKDTQYF.

The CDR3 spells CASSMVGDGDSPLHF. For the CDR3, the DNA is TGTGCCAGTAGTATGGTAGGGGACGGGGATTCACCCCTCCACTTT. The chain employs TRBV19 and TRBJ1-6, with D perhaps matching TRBD1 (5 bases). Germline V gene data show CDR1 as LNHDA and CDR2 as SQIVND (reference sequence). V dropped 3 bases and J dropped 8 bases, with 14 bases sitting between them. CDR3 length equals 15 residues.

The V and J genes are TRBV30 and TRBJ1-3; D gene ambiguous. V was trimmed by 5 bases and J by 8 bases, leaving 19 bases between them. CDR3 length: 14 amino acids. Germline lookup yields CDR1 GTSNPN and CDR2 SVGIG (reference sequence). This CDR3 is CAWVQQFLSDTIYF. The CDR3 bases are TGTGCCTGGGTTCAGCAGTTCCTAAGTGACACCATATATTTT.

The V and J genes are TRBV10-3 and TRBJ2-7; tentatively, D is TRBD1 or TRBD2 (5 bases each). Trimming stripped 7 bases from V and 3 bases from J, with 16 bases between. Germline V gene data show CDR1 as ENHRY and CDR2 as SYGVKD. There are 14 residues in the CDR3. The CDR3 nucleotides are TGTGCCATCATTACTAATCGGGGCGGCTACGAGCAGTACTTC. Residues: CAIITNRGGYEQYF.

The rearrangement uses TRBV27 and TRBJ1-1, with TRBD1 as a possible D gene (5 bases). Trimming cost V 2 bases and J 1 base, with 17 bases left between them. The CDR3 contains 17 residues. Germline CDR1 is MNHEY and CDR2 is SMNVEV (reference sequence). This CDR3 is CASSLVGGGGRNTEAFF. CDR3 nucleotide sequence: TGTGCCAGCAGTTTAGTCGGCGGGGGGGGTAGGAACACTGAAGCTTTCTTT.

The CDR3 coding sequence is TGTGCCACCTCCCGGGACAGGGTATACGAGCAGTACTTC. It specifies CATSRDRVYEQYF. This chain connects TRBV28 to TRBJ2-7, with 9 nucleotides matching TRBD1. J was trimmed by 4 bases and V by 10 bases; bases with no gene match: 8. The germline CDR1 and CDR2 sequences are MDHEN and SYDVKM. CDR3 length: 13 residues.

This clone was seen a handful of times. The chain links TRBV5-6 to TRBJ2-7, with 7 bases identical to TRBD1. J was trimmed by 6 bases and V by 4 bases; bases with no gene match: 10. In germline, CDR1 is SGHDT, CDR2 YYEEEE. This CDR3 has 14 amino acids. This CDR3 reads CASSPRNRGTEQYF. The CDR3 DNA follows: TGTGCCAGCAGCCCCCGTAACAGGGGCACCGAGCAGTACTTC.

This rearrangement joins TRBV6-1 to TRBJ1-5; 9 bases match TRBD1. Germline loops: CDR1 MNHNS, CDR2 SASEGT. CDR3 length: 13 residues. Trimming removed 5 bases from V and 9 bases from J; junction bases left unmatched: 5. The CDR3 is CASSTTGGWPQHF. CDR3 sequence (DNA): TGTGCCAGCAGTACCACAGGGGGCTGGCCCCAGCATTTT.